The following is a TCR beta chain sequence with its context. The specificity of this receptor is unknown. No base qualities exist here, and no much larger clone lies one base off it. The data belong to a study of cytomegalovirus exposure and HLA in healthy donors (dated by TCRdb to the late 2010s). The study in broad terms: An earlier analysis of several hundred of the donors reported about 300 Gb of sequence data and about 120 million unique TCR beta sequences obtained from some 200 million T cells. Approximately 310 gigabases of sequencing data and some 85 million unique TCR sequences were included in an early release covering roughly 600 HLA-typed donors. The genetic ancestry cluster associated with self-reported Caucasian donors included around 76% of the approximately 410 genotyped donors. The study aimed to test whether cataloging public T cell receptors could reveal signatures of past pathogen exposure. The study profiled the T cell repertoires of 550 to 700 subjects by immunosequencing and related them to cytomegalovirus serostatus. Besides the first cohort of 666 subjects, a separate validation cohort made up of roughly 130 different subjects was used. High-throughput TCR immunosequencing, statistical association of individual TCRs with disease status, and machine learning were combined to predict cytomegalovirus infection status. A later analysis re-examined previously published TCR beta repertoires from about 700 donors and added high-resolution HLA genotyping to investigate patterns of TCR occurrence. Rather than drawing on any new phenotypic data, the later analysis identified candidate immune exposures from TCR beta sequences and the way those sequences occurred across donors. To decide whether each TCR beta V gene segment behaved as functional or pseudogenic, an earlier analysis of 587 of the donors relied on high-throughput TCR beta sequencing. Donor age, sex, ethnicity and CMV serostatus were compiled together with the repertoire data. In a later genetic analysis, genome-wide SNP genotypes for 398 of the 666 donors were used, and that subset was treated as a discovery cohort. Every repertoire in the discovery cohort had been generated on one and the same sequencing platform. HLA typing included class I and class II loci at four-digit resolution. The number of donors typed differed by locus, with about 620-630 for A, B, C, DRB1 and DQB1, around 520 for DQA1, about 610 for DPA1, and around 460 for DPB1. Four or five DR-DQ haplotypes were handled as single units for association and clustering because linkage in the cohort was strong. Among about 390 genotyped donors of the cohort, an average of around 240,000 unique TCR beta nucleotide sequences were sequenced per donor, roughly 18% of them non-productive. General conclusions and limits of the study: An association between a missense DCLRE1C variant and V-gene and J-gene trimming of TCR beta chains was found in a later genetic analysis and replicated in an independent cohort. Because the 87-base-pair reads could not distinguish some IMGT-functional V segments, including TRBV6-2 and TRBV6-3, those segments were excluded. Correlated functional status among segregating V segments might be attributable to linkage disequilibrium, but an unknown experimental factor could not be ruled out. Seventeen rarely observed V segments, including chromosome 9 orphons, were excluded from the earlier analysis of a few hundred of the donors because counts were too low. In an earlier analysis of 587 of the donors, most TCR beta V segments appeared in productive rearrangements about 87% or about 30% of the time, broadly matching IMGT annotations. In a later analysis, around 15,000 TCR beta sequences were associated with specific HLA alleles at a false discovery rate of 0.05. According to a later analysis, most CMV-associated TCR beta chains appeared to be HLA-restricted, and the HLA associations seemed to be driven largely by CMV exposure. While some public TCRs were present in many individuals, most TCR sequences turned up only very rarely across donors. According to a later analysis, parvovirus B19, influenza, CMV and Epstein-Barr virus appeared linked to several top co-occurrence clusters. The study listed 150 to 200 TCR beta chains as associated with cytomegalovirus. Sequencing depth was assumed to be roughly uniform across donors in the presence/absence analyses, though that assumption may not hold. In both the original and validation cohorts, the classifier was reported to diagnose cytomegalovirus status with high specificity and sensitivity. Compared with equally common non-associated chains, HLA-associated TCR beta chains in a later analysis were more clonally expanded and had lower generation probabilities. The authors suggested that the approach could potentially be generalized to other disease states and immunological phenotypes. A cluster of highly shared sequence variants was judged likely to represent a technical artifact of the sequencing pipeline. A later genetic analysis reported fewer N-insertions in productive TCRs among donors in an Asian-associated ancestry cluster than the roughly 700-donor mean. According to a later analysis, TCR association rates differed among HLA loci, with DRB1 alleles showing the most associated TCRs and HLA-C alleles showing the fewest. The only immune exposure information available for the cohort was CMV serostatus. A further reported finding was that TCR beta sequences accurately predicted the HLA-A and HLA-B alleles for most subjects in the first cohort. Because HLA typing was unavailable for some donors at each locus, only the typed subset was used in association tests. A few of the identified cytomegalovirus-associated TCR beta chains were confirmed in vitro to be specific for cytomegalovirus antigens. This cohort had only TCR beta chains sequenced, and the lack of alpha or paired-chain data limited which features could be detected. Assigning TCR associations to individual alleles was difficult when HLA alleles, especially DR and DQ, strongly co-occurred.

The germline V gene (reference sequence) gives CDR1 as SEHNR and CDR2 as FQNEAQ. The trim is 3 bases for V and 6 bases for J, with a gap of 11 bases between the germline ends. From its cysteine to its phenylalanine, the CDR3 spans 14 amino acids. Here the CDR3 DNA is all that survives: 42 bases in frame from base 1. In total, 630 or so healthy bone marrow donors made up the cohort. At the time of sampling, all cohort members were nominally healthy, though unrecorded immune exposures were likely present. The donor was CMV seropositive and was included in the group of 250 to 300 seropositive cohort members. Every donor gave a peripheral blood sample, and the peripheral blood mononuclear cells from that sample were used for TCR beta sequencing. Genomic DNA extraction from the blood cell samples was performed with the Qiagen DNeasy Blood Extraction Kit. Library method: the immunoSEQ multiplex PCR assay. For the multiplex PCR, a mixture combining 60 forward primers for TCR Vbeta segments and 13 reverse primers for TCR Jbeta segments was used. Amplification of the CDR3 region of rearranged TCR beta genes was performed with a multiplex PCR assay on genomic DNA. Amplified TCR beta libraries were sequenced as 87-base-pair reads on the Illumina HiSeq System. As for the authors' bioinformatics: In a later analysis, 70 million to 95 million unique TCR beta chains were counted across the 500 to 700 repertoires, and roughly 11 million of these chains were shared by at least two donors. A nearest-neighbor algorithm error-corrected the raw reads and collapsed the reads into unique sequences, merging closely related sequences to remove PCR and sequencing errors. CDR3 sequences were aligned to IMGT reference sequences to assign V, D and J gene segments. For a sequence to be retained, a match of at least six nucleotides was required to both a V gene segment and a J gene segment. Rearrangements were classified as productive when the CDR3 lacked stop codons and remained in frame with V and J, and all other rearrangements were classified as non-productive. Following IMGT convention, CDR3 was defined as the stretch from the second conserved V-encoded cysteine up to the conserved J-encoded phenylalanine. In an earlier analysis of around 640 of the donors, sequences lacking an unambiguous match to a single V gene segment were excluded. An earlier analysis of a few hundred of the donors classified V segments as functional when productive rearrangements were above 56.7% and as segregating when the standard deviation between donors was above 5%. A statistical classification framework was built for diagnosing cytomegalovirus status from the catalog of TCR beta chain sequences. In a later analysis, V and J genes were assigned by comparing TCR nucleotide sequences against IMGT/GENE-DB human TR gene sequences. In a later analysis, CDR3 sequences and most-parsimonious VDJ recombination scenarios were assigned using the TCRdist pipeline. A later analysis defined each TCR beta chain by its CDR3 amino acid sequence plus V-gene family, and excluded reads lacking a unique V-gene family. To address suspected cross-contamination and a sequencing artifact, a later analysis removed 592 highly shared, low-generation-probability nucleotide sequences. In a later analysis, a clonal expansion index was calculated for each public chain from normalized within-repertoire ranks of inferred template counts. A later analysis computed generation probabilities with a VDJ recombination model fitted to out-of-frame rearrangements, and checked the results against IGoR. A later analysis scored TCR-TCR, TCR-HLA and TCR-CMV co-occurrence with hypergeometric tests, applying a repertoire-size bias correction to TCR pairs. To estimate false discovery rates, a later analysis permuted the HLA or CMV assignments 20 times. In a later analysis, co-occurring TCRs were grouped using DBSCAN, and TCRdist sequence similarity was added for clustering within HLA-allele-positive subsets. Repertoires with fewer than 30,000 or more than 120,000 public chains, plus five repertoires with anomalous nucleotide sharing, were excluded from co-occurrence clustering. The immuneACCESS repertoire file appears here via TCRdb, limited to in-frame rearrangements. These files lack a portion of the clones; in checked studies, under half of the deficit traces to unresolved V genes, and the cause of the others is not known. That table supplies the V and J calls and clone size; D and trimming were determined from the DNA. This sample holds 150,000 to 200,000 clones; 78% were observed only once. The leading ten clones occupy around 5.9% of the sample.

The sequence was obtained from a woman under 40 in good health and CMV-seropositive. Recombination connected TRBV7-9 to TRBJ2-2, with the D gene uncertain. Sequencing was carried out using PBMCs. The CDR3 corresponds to CASSFGRIAGELFF. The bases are TGTGCCAGCAGCTTTGGCAGGATAGCCGGGGAGCTGTTTTTT.